This T cell receptor beta chain derives from a study of T cell responses to AZD1222 COVID-19 vaccine. In the case of this clone: Antigen: not known.

The assay was immunoSEQ multiplex PCR, and TCRdb's table has in-frame clones only and misses some. The table shows more than 110,000 clones, with 90% to 95% occurring only once. Trimming left V 4 bases short and J 1 base short, with 12 bases between. The CDR3 consists of 15 residues. Per germline, CDR1 SGHTA and CDR2 FQGNSA. General observations from the study: Among AZD1222 vaccinees, only 5 to 7 were seropositive at baseline. Reportedly, close to half of spike-specific TCRs are directed against unmutated variant regions. Spike was spanned by vaccine-associated CD4 TCRs, with dominance at 160-218 and 743-854. It was only after the peak T cell response that any repertoires were sampled.

This TCR was recovered from an adult in good health. The chain recombines TRBV7-2 with TRBJ2-3; TRBD2 is a possible D gene (6 bases). The material was peripheral blood, obtained on day 0 of AZD1222 vaccination. The CDR3 DNA reads TGTGCCAGCAGCTGGACCCAGCGGGGCACAGATACGCAGTATTTT. It is translated as CASSWTQRGTDTQYF.